What follows are 32 T cell receptor beta chains derived from one specimen sequenced in a study of control samples from healthy donors and cancer patients (TCRdb year 2020). The method was the immunoSEQ multiplex PCR assay. TCRdb took this table from immuneACCESS and kept in-frame rearrangements with V and J called. Such tables lack part of the clones; where checked against another copy, unresolved V genes explain under half of the gap, and the rest is unexplained. In this sample the table shows about 190,000 clones, roughly nine tenths of which occur a single time. The ten largest clones take up around 1.9% of the sample. The specimen sequenced was blood. These receptors all stem from a man aged 25 to 40 in good health.

This chain connects TRBV24-1 to TRBJ1-2; D call uncertain. CDR1 KGHDR and CDR2 SFDVKD come from the germline V gene. The CDR3 spans 16 residues. Trimming took 0 bases from V and 6 from J, leaving 16 bases between them. CDR3 nucleotide sequence: TGTGCCACCAGTGATTTGCTTATAAGAACCGGCGATGGCTACACCTTC. Translation gives CATSDLLIRTGDGYTF.

The V call is TRBV19, the J call TRBJ1-1; D is undetermined. CDR1 LNHDA and CDR2 SQIVND come from the germline V gene (reference sequence). The CDR3 loop spans 13 amino acids. Trimming removed 1 base from V and 1 base from J, with 4 bases in between. The CDR3 is CASSIGGNTEAFF. CDR3 coding DNA: TGTGCCAGTAGTATAGGTGGGAACACTGAAGCTTTCTTT. The whole variable domain, remainder taken from reference TRBV19 and TRBJ1-1, is DGGITQSPKYLFRKEGQNVTLSCEQNLNHDAMYWYRQDPGQGLRLIYYSQIVNDFQKGDIAEGYSVSREKKESFPLTVTSAQKNPTAFYLCASSIGGNTEAFFGQGTRLTVV.

J is TRBJ2-7 and V is TRBV6-5, with D perhaps assigned TRBD1 or TRBD2 (5 bases each). The germline V gene has CDR1 MNHEY and CDR2 SVGAGI. The CDR3 extends over 16 amino acids. V gave up 0 bases and J gave up 5 bases, with 17 bases separating them. CDR3 nucleotide sequence: TGTGCCAGCAGTTACTCGTCGGGACGGACAAACAACGAGCAGTACTTC. The encoded protein is CASSYSSGRTNNEQYF.

The V call is TRBV10-3, the J call TRBJ1-6, with D possibly matching TRBD1 (6 bases). The ends were cut back, 7 bases at V and 10 bases at J, with 17 bases in the middle. The CDR3 has 14 residues. Germline CDR1 is ENHRY and CDR2 is SYGVKD. CDR3 amino acids: CAITQGTPGSPLHF. The CDR3 DNA reads TGTGCCATCACACAGGGCACCCCAGGCTCACCCCTCCACTTT.

The V gene is TRBV11-2, the J gene TRBJ2-1; D remains unclear. The CDR3 has 12 residues. Germline V gene lookup returns CDR1 SGHAT and CDR2 FQNNGV. Trimming cost V 0 bases and J 10 bases, with 7 bases left between them. CDR3 nucleotides: TGTGCCAGCAGCTTAGATCCCCAAGAGCAGTTCTTC. Translating it yields CASSLDPQEQFF.

This clone has only one observation. This chain joins TRBV2 and TRBJ1-5, with TRBD1 matching 8 bases. The CDR3 totals 15 residues. CDR1 and CDR2 (germline): SNHLY, FYNNEI. With 6 bases clipped from V and 2 bases from J, the junction kept 6 bases outside the gene matches. The CDR3 is CASRADRAGNQPQHF. CDR3 bases: TGTGCCAGCAGGGCGGACAGGGCGGGCAATCAGCCCCAGCATTTT.

The V call is TRBV4-1, the J call TRBJ1-5; D is perhaps TRBD1 (5 bases). The V gene lost 1 base and the J gene lost 9 bases, with 10 bases spanning the gap. The CDR3 has 13 residues. In germline, CDR1 is MGHRA, CDR2 YSYEKL. In DNA, the CDR3 is TGCGCCAGCAGCCAAGTACCAGGGTGGCCCCAGCATTTT. This encodes CASSQVPGWPQHF.

The chain employs TRBV10-2 and TRBJ1-2; D uncertain. The germline V gene encodes CDR1 WSHSY and CDR2 SAAADI. This CDR3 has 15 residues. V gave up 2 bases and J gave up 1 base, with 11 bases separating them. DNA for the CDR3: TGCGCCAGCAGTGAGACGGCCAGGAGTAACTATGGCTACACCTTC. It yields the protein CASSETARSNYGYTF.

This rearrangement joins TRBV5-6 to TRBJ2-7; either TRBD1 or TRBD2 may supply D (6 bases each). Looked up from germline, CDR1 is SGHDT and CDR2 is YYEEEE. The CDR3 extends over 13 amino acids. Trimming removed 0 bases from V and 7 bases from J, with 11 bases in between. In DNA, the CDR3 is TGTGCCAGCAGCTTGGTAGGGGGGAGGGAGCAGTACTTC. Translating it yields CASSLVGGREQYF.

This clone was seen just once. V usage is TRBV9 and J usage is TRBJ2-7; the D gene is possibly TRBD1 (6 bases). V lost 4 bases, J lost 3 bases, and 11 bases lay in between. The CDR3 loop spans 13 amino acids. In germline, CDR1 is SGDLS, CDR2 YYNGEE. The CDR3 sequence is CASSLGGNYEQYF. The CDR3 DNA sequence: TGTGCCAGCAGCCTAGGGGGTAACTACGAGCAGTACTTC.

The chain carries TRBV20-1 and TRBJ2-7; TRBD1 matches 7 bases. The germline V gene encodes CDR1 DFQATT and CDR2 SNEGSKA (reference sequence). The CDR3 runs to 16 residues. After removal of 3 bases from V and 2 bases from J, the junction contained 13 bases not matched to a gene. The CDR3 DNA follows: TGCAGTGCTAGTGTCAGCGAGGGGACAGCAACCTACGAGCAGTACTTC. Protein sequence: CSASVSEGTATYEQYF.

V gene TRBV9 combines with J gene TRBJ1-6; 8 bases are a match to TRBD1. The trim removed 4 bases at V and 10 bases at J, leaving 19 bases unmatched. Per the germline V gene, CDR1 is SGDLS and CDR2 is YYNGEE. The CDR3 has 18 amino acids. The CDR3 DNA is TGTGCCAGCAGCCCAGGGGGACAGGCGTCCAAGGTGTGGTCACCCCTCCACTTT. It yields the protein CASSPGGQASKVWSPLHF. The whole variable domain, remainder taken from reference TRBV9 and TRBJ1-6, is DSGVTQTPKHLITATGQRVTLRCSPRSGDLSVYWYQQSLDQGLQFLIQYYNGEERAKGNILERFSAQQFPDLHSELNLSSLELGDSALYFCASSPGGQASKVWSPLHFGNGTRLTVT.

The chain carries TRBV4-2 and TRBJ2-7; TRBD1 aligns across 8 bases. The length of the CDR3 is 15 residues. Germline CDR1 LGHNA, CDR2 YNFKEQ. With 4 bases clipped from V and 5 bases from J, the junction kept 10 bases outside the gene matches. Here the CDR3 DNA reads TGTGCCAGCAGCCGCCCTAACGACAGGGGTAACGAGCAGTACTTC. Its translation: CASSRPNDRGNEQYF.

This chain links TRBV5-8 with TRBJ1-5; possible D gene TRBD1, 5 bases. This CDR3 is 15 amino acids long. CDR1 SGHTS and CDR2 YDEGEE come from the germline V gene. With 9 bases removed from V and 3 bases from J, the gap between germline ends came to 19 bases. CDR3 loop: CATGRDGVNNQPQHF. The CDR3 region has the DNA TGTGCCACTGGGCGGGACGGAGTTAACAATCAGCCCCAGCATTTT.

V is TRBV15 and J is TRBJ2-7; tentative D call: TRBD2 (5 bases). Trimming removed 5 bases at V and 6 bases at J, with 14 bases between. The germline CDR1 and CDR2 sequences are LNHNV and YYDKDF (reference sequence). CDR3 size: 13 residues. The CDR3 loop is CATSQRQEGEQYF. The CDR3 DNA is TGTGCCACCAGCCAGCGGCAGGAAGGCGAGCAGTACTTC.

V gene TRBV18 combines with J gene TRBJ1-4, with 8 bases aligning to TRBD1. V was clipped by 1 base and J by 8 bases; unmatched bases: 12. This CDR3 is built from 17 residues. Germline lookup yields CDR1 KGHSH and CDR2 LQKENI. The CDR3, as DNA: TGTGCCAGCTCACCACGAGACGTGCAGGGGGCACGAGAAAAACTGTTTTTT. Protein product: CASSPRDVQGAREKLFF. The whole variable domain, filled in from reference TRBV18 and TRBJ1-4, reads NAGVMQNPRHLVRRRGQEARLRCSPMKGHSHVYWYRQLPEEGLKFMVYLQKENIIDESGMPKERFSAEFPKEGPSILRIQQVVRGDSAAYFCASSPRDVQGAREKLFFGSGTQLSVL.

This sequence joins TRBV5-1 and TRBJ2-3; 10 bases are shared with TRBD2. CDR3 size: 14 residues. V lost 3 bases, J lost 3 bases, and 1 base stayed unmatched. The V gene's germline CDR1 is SGHRS and CDR2 YFSETQ. The CDR3: CASSSGLATDTQYF. DNA for the CDR3: TGCGCCAGCAGCTCGGGACTAGCGACAGATACGCAGTATTTT. Full variable domain (remainder filled in from reference TRBV5-1 and TRBJ2-3): KAGVTQTPRYLIKTRGQQVTLSCSPISGHRSVSWYQQTPGQGLQFLFEYFSETQRNKGNFPGRFSGRQFSNSRSEMNVSTLELGDSALYLCASSSGLATDTQYFGPGTRLTVL.

This clone was seen only once. The chain links TRBV12-3 or TRBV12-4 to TRBJ2-2; TRBD2 aligns across 10 bases. The CDR3 consists of 13 residues. V shed 8 bases, J shed 10 bases, and the junction held 7 bases outside the gene matches. CDR3 amino acids: CASASGGAEELFF. The CDR3 nucleotides are TGTGCCAGCGCTAGCGGGGGAGCCGAGGAGCTGTTTTTT.

This chain connects TRBV25-1 to TRBJ1-6; D ambiguous. Germline V gene sequence: CDR1 MGHDK, CDR2 SYGVNS. The V and J ends lost 3 bases and 7 bases respectively, with 4 bases between them. The length of the CDR3 is 12 residues. The CDR3 here is CASSDLNSPLHF. Written as DNA, the CDR3 is TGTGCCAGCAGTGACCTCAATTCACCCCTCCACTTT.

V is TRBV27 and J is TRBJ1-2; D is unresolved. The CDR3 runs 13 residues. Trimming pared 3 bases from V and 2 bases from J, leaving 7 bases between. The germline CDR1 and CDR2 sequences are MNHEY and SMNVEV (reference sequence). The CDR3 DNA is TGTGCCAGCAGTTTTCAGCGGAACTATGGCTACACCTTC. Translation gives CASSFQRNYGYTF.

The chain combines TRBV5-4 with TRBJ1-3, with D possibly matching TRBD1 (6 bases). V was pared by 0 bases and J by 4 bases, with 11 bases between. CDR1 is SGHNT, CDR2 YYREEE, per germline (reference sequence). The CDR3 runs 15 residues. The CDR3 loop is CASSLAGATGNTIYF. CDR3 coding DNA: TGTGCCAGCAGCTTGGCGGGGGCAACAGGAAACACCATATATTTT.

This clone was seen only once. The genes are TRBV4-1 and TRBJ1-2; D gene unclear. V was trimmed by 0 bases and J by 2 bases, leaving 16 bases between them. Germline V lookup: CDR1 MGHRA, CDR2 YSYEKL. The CDR3 consists of 17 residues. This CDR3 is CASSQDLFRQQNYGYTF. The CDR3 DNA reads TGCGCCAGCAGCCAAGATCTGTTTAGGCAACAAAACTATGGCTACACCTTC.

The J gene is TRBJ2-7, the V gene TRBV7-8; 11 nucleotides agree with TRBD2. J gave up 2 bases and V 4 bases, and 4 bases lay outside the gene matches. Germline V gene lookup returns CDR1 SGHVS and CDR2 FQNEAQ. CDR3 size: 15 residues. In nucleotides, the CDR3 is TGTGCCAGCAGCTCCCTAGCGGGGGGTCCCTACGAGCAGTACTTC. Protein product: CASSSLAGGPYEQYF.

The gene calls are TRBV9 and TRBJ2-1; the D call may be TRBD1 or TRBD2 (5 bases each). Germline V lookup: CDR1 SGDLS, CDR2 YYNGEE. Deletions cut 3 bases from V and 1 base from J, with 14 bases between. The CDR3 totals 16 residues. CDR3 in DNA: TGTGCCAGCAGCGCAATTACAGGAGGATCCTACAATGAGCAGTTCTTC. Translating gives CASSAITGGSYNEQFF.

V and J are TRBV19 and TRBJ1-2; 10 nucleotides line up with TRBD1. This CDR3 spans 14 amino acids. Germline loops: CDR1 LNHDA, CDR2 SQIVND (reference sequence). Trimming cost V 5 bases and J 3 bases; bases outside gene matches: 3. CDR3 DNA: TGTGCCAGTAGTGGGGGGACAGGGGACTATGGCTACACCTTC. As protein: CASSGGTGDYGYTF.

This chain uses TRBV7-2 with TRBJ2-1; D is perhaps TRBD2 (6 bases). Germline CDR1 SGHTA, CDR2 FQGNSA. There are 15 residues in the CDR3. The germline V and J ends were trimmed by 4 bases and 10 bases, with 20 bases remaining between them. Here the CDR3 DNA reads TGTGCCAGCAGCTCCACGAGGGCGAGGCGGGGAGAGCAGTTCTTC. This sequence encodes CASSSTRARRGEQFF.

The chain joins TRBV12-2 to TRBJ1-1; the table names TRBD1, a call not compared with the DNA. TRBV12-2 is recorded as a pseudogene. The CDR3 spans 18 residues. The CDR3 sequence is CASRLASNRGEWNTEAFF. In DNA form, the CDR3 reads TGTGCAAGTCGCTTAGCGAGTAACAGGGGAGAATGGAACACTGAAGCTTTCTTT.

J is TRBJ1-2 and V is TRBV18, with no clear D. The CDR3 has 12 amino acids. Trimming stripped 2 bases from V and 7 bases from J, with 8 bases between. Germline CDR1 KGHSH, CDR2 LQKENI. This CDR3 is CASSPSTAGYTF. CDR3 DNA sequence: TGTGCCAGCTCACCAAGTACAGCTGGCTACACCTTC.

This clone was seen only once. This rearrangement joins TRBV19 to TRBJ1-1; tentative D call: TRBD1 (6 bases). Germline CDR1 LNHDA, CDR2 SQIVND (reference sequence). The CDR3 consists of 15 residues. Trimming shortened V by 3 bases and J by 1 base, and 12 bases separated the two germline ends. CDR3 in amino acids: CASSMWGAGNTEAFF. In DNA, the CDR3 is TGTGCCAGTAGTATGTGGGGGGCCGGGAACACTGAAGCTTTCTTT.

CDR3 amino acids: CASRTGASNQPQHF. The CDR3 nucleotides are TGTGCCAGTAGAACAGGGGCTAGCAATCAGCCCCAGCATTTT. The chain combines TRBV19 with TRBJ1-5; 7 nucleotides align to TRBD1. The V gene end was trimmed by 6 bases and the J gene end by 0 bases; junction bases not matched to a gene: 2. This CDR3 spans 14 amino acids. CDR1 is LNHDA and CDR2 is SQIVND in the germline V gene (reference sequence).

The genes are TRBV4-1 and TRBJ2-7, with TRBD1 as a possible D gene (5 bases). V lost 0 bases, J lost 7 bases, and 10 bases lay in between. In germline, CDR1 is MGHRA, CDR2 YSYEKL. CDR3 length: 13 amino acids. Here the CDR3 reads CASSQDGYREQYF. CDR3 DNA: TGCGCCAGCAGCCAAGATGGTTACAGGGAGCAGTACTTC.

The chain links TRBV6-5 to TRBJ1-1; tentatively, D is TRBD1 (6 bases). With 5 bases removed from V and 5 bases from J, the gap between germline ends came to 18 bases. Germline assignment: CDR1 MNHEY and CDR2 SVGAGI. The CDR3 has 15 residues. CDR3 in amino acids: CASSPNRQAGTEAFF. In nucleotides, the CDR3 is TGTGCCAGCAGTCCAAACCGACAGGCCGGGACTGAAGCTTTCTTT.